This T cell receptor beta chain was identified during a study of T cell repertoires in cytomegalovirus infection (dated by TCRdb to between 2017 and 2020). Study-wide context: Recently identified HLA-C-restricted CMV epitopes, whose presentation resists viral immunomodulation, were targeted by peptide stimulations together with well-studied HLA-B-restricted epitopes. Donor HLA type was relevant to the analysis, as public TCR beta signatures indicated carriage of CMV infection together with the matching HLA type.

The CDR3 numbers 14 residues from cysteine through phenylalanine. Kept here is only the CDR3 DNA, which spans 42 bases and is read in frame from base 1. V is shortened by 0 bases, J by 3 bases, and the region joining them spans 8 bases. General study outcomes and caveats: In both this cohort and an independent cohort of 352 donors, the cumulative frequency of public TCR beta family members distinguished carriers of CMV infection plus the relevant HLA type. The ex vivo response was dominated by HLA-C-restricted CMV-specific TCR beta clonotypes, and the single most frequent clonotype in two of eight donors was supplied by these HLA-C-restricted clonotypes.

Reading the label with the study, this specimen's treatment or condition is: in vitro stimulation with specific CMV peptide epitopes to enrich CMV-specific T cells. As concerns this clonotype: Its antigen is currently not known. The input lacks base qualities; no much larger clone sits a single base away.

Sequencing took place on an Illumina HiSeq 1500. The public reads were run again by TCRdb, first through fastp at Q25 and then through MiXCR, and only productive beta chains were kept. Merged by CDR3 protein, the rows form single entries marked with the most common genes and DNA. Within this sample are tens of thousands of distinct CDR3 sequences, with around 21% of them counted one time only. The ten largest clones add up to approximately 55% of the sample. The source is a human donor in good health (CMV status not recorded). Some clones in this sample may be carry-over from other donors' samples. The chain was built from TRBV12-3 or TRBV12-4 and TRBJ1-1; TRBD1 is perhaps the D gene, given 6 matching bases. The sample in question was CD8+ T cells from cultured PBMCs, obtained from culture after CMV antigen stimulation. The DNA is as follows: TGTGCCAGCAGTTTAGCTAGGGGGGACACTGAAGCTTTCTTT. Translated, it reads CASSLARGDTEAFF.